This T cell receptor (beta chain) is drawn from a study of T cell changes during pregnancy in multiple sclerosis (dated by TCRdb to between 2018 and 2020). The study in broad terms: Changes in the T cell repertoire over the course of pregnancy were examined in this study in women with multiple sclerosis.

Receptor libraries were prepared by the immunoSEQ multiplex PCR assay. Entries here come from immuneACCESS through TCRdb and include only in-frame sequences with V and J called. Some clones fail to appear in such tables; in the studies checked, an unresolved V gene covers under half of the shortfall, and the cause of the remainder is unknown. The sample includes tens of thousands of clones, with about 93% observed a single time. The ten largest clones represent around 0.48% of the sample. The sample holds one count of this clone. There is no known antigen for this receptor. No much larger clone exists at a distance of one base, and base qualities are not known. The source material was CD4+ T cells from peripheral blood mononuclear cells, sampled in the first trimester of pregnancy. This receptor was obtained from a female donor with multiple sclerosis, enrolled in a pregnancy study.

The CDR3 has the sequence CASSPPSSYEQYF. The DNA sequence follows: TGTGCCAGCTCACCACCCTCTTCCTACGAGCAGTACTTC. The chain is encoded by TRBV18 joined to TRBJ2-7; there is no confident call for the D gene. Including the terminal cysteine and phenylalanine, the CDR3 comprises 13 residues. The CDR3 DNA has 39 bases and is translated from base 1. The junction shows trimming of 0 bases on V and 1 base on J, plus 4 bases between the germline ends. Via the germline V gene, CDR1 is KGHSH and CDR2 LQKENI.